The 18 T cell receptor beta chains presented below share a single source sample, sequenced in a study of T cells expressing NK-cell markers (dated by TCRdb to 2020 to 2022). The library was made by 5' RACE. Reads for this sample came from an Illumina HiSeq 2000. After reprocessing by TCRdb, each CDR3 protein sequence is one entry, and no DNA is given. The table for this sample lists some 110,000 distinct CDR3 sequences. The ten largest clones capture around a sixth of the sample. Sequencing was done on a sample of blood T cells: a sorted CD56 or NKG2C T cell subset, CD4+ or CD8+ T cells, or bulk PBMC T cells (not recorded which). The receptors were gathered from a woman between 18 and 75 years old in good health.

The J gene is TRBJ2-3, the V gene TRBV5-4. Germline loops: CDR1 SGHNT, CDR2 YYREEE (reference sequence). This CDR3 has 15 residues. This CDR3 is CASSLAVGITDTQYF.

J is TRBJ2-1 and V is TRBV24-1; the TCRdb D gene call, TRBD2, has no DNA to confirm it. The CDR3 length is 16 residues. Germline V CDR1 and CDR2: KGHDR, SFDVKD. CDR3 protein: CATSDRGLAGENEQFF.

The genes are TRBV24-1 and TRBJ2-3; with no DNA, the TCRdb D assignment of TRBD2 cannot be verified. The CDR3 runs 17 residues. Germline V gene data show CDR1 as KGHDR and CDR2 as SFDVKD. This CDR3 reads CATSDPGLAGGQDTQYF.

The gene calls are TRBV7-6 and TRBJ2-3; absent DNA, TCRdb's TRBD2 call cannot be checked. Germline V gene lookup returns CDR1 SGHVS and CDR2 FNYEAQ. The CDR3 spans 19 residues. The CDR3 reads CASSAPLSGGPSGTDTQYF.

The rearrangement links TRBV6-1 to TRBJ1-5; TCRdb proposes TRBD1, but this gene call is untestable without DNA. The CDR3 is 13 residues long. Germline loops: CDR1 MNHNS, CDR2 SASEGT. Here the CDR3 reads CASSRGDNQPQHF.

The genes are TRBV20-1 and TRBJ2-7; the D call of TRBD2 rests on TCRdb alone, since no DNA is present to check it. The length of the CDR3 is 17 residues. Looked up from germline, CDR1 is DFQATT and CDR2 is SNEGSKA (reference sequence). CDR3 sequence reads: CSANQGLAVHSFYEQYF.

The chain uses TRBV21-1 and TRBJ2-1; TCRdb gives TRBD2 as the D gene, but with no DNA this cannot be confirmed. TRBV21-1 is a listed pseudogene. The CDR3 covers 14 residues. The CDR3 reads CASSKAEGYNEQFF.

V usage is TRBV27 and J usage is TRBJ1-2; TCRdb proposes TRBD1, but this gene call is untestable without DNA. The germline gives CDR1 MNHEY, CDR2 SMNVEV (reference sequence). The CDR3 extends over 15 amino acids. CDR3 sequence reads: CASSLLMGGYYGYTF.

The V and J genes are TRBV7-9 and TRBJ1-5; the TCRdb call, TRBD1, lacks DNA for checking. Per the germline V gene, CDR1 is SEHNR and CDR2 is FQNEAQ (reference sequence). The CDR3 is made up of 15 amino acids. CDR3 sequence reads: CASSSDREVNQPQHF.

The V gene is TRBV12-3 or TRBV12-4, the J gene TRBJ1-4. The CDR3 covers 13 residues. CDR3 region: CASSPDTKEKLFF.

V gene TRBV12-1 combines with J gene TRBJ2-3; with no DNA, the TCRdb D assignment of TRBD1 cannot be verified. TRBV12-1 corresponds to a pseudogene. The CDR3 runs to 15 residues. Here the CDR3 reads CASSFAWGPTDTQYF.

The chain carries TRBV12-3 or TRBV12-4 and TRBJ1-1. The CDR3 totals 14 residues. The CDR3 region is CASSFGSVNTEAFF.

The rearrangement links TRBV21-1 to TRBJ2-5; TCRdb indicates TRBD1, and absent DNA this call remains unverified. TRBV21-1 is listed as a pseudogene. The CDR3 extends over 16 amino acids. The CDR3 sequence: CASSKPTAPAEETQYF.

This chain joins TRBV27 and TRBJ2-6. The CDR3 totals 15 residues. Germline V lookup: CDR1 MNHEY, CDR2 SMNVEV (reference sequence). The CDR3 loop is CASSLVRSGANVLTF.

The chain links TRBV27 to TRBJ2-7; TCRdb outputs TRBD1, but without DNA this stays unchecked. The V gene's germline CDR1 is MNHEY and CDR2 SMNVEV (reference sequence). This CDR3 contains 14 residues. The CDR3 region is CASSSTQGWYEQYF.

The gene calls are TRBV11-2 and TRBJ1-1; TCRdb proposes TRBD1, but this gene call is untestable without DNA. Germline lookup yields CDR1 SGHAT and CDR2 FQNNGV. This CDR3 is built from 16 residues. The CDR3 loop reads CASSAPHRGVNTEAFF.

The V gene is TRBV27, the J gene TRBJ2-7; the D gene TCRdb calls, TRBD1, cannot be checked with no DNA. The CDR3 contains 14 residues. Germline V gives CDR1 MNHEY, CDR2 SMNVEV (reference sequence). CDR3: CASTPGGGHYEQYF.

The chain couples TRBV15 to TRBJ2-7. From germline, CDR1 is LNHNV and CDR2 YYDKDF (reference sequence). The CDR3 spans 14 residues. The CDR3 is CATSREIDSYEQYF.